This is a list of T cell receptor beta chains from one sample in a study of cytotoxic CD8 clonotypes in ibrutinib-treated CLL. Repertoires were generated with immunoSEQ multiplex PCR, while TCRdb's copy carries only in-frame clones and drops some. The sample yields fewer than 400,000 clones, 67% seen once. Sequencing used PBMCs, obtained after 36 months of ibrutinib treatment. The source is a human donor with chronic lymphocytic leukemia. The CDR3 runs from the conserved cysteine through the conserved F or W. Fields, in order: D gene, V gene, J gene, clone size, CDR3 DNA, CDR3 protein. The D gene is left open where the match is weak. Clone size is given for some rows only: seen once, a few or many times, or a class if the clone is expanded.

d_gene: -
v_gene: TRBV4-1
j_gene: TRBJ2-6
abundance: -
CDR3nt: TGCGCCAGCAGCCAACCTACTAAAGGACCCCGGTGGGGGGCCAACGTCCTGACTTTC
CDR3aa: CASSQPTKGPRWGANVLTF

d_gene: -
v_gene: TRBV12-5
j_gene: TRBJ2-4
abundance: -
CDR3nt: TGTGCTAGTGGTCCCGGGGGGCGGAACATTCAGTACTTC
CDR3aa: CASGPGGRNIQYF

d_gene: TRBD1
v_gene: TRBV4-2
j_gene: TRBJ2-5
abundance: -
CDR3nt: TGTGCCAGCAGCCACGGACAGGGGGCGGGAGAGACCCGGTACTTC
CDR3aa: CASSHGQGAGETRYF

d_gene: TRBD1
v_gene: TRBV6-5
j_gene: TRBJ1-2
abundance: -
CDR3nt: TGTGCCAGCAGCCGACAGGGAGGGATGAGCAATGGCTACACCTTC
CDR3aa: CASSRQGGMSNGYTF

d_gene: -
v_gene: TRBV18
j_gene: TRBJ2-7
abundance: few
CDR3nt: TGTGCCAGCTCATCCTCGGGACTTAGCCCAACCTCCTACGAGCAGTACTTC
CDR3aa: CASSSSGLSPTSYEQYF

d_gene: -
v_gene: TRBV11-2
j_gene: TRBJ1-2
abundance: few
CDR3nt: TGTGCCAGCAGCTTAGCCAGGACAGTCTATGGCTACACCTTC
CDR3aa: CASSLARTVYGYTF

d_gene: TRBD2
v_gene: TRBV9
j_gene: TRBJ2-7
abundance: -
CDR3nt: TGTGCCAGCAGCGCAACTAGCGGGAGTTCGGGGGAGCAGTACTTC
CDR3aa: CASSATSGSSGEQYF

d_gene: -
v_gene: TRBV9
j_gene: TRBJ2-1
abundance: -
CDR3nt: TGTGCCAGCAGCGCCCACAGCACGGAGACAGTAAACTACAATGAGCAGTTCTTC
CDR3aa: CASSAHSTETVNYNEQFF

d_gene: -
v_gene: TRBV10-3
j_gene: TRBJ2-3
abundance: once
CDR3nt: TGTGCCATCAGGGGGGGACCAGATACGCAGTATTTT
CDR3aa: CAIRGGPDTQYF

d_gene: -
v_gene: TRBV18
j_gene: TRBJ2-7
abundance: -
CDR3nt: TGTGCCAGCTCACCCCTAAGGACCATCTACGAGCAGTACTTC
CDR3aa: CASSPLRTIYEQYF

d_gene: -
v_gene: TRBV6-4
j_gene: TRBJ2-7
abundance: -
CDR3nt: TGTGCCAGCAGTTACAAGCCCGACGGGACCTACGAGCAGTACTTC
CDR3aa: CASSYKPDGTYEQYF

d_gene: -
v_gene: TRBV2
j_gene: TRBJ1-2
abundance: -
CDR3nt: TGTGCCAGCAGTGAAGATTCTCGGGGCATTATTAAGAGGAACTATGGCTACACCTTC
CDR3aa: CASSEDSRGIIKRNYGYTF

d_gene: -
v_gene: TRBV29-1
j_gene: TRBJ2-1
abundance: -
CDR3nt: TGCAGCGTCGGTCAACTGAAAGGAAAGTTCTTC
CDR3aa: CSVGQLKGKFF

d_gene: -
v_gene: TRBV21-1
j_gene: TRBJ2-7
abundance: -
CDR3nt: TGTGCCAGCAGCAAAGGCGGGGGACCCTTTTACGAGCAGTACTTC
CDR3aa: CASSKGGGPFYEQYF

d_gene: -
v_gene: TRBV7-3
j_gene: TRBJ2-1
abundance: -
CDR3nt: TGTGCCAGCAGCTTAATCGGGAGTGGCAATGAGCAGTTCTTC
CDR3aa: CASSLIGSGNEQFF

d_gene: -
v_gene: TRBV28
j_gene: TRBJ2-7
abundance: -
CDR3nt: TGTGCCAGCAGTTTATCGTTTAGCCTCTCCTACGAGCAGTACTTC
CDR3aa: CASSLSFSLSYEQYF

d_gene: -
v_gene: TRBV10-3
j_gene: TRBJ2-2
abundance: -
CDR3nt: TGTGCCATCAGTGAGTGGAGACGCGCGAACACCGGGGAGCTGTTTTTT
CDR3aa: CAISEWRRANTGELFF

d_gene: TRBD2
v_gene: TRBV5-4
j_gene: TRBJ2-4
abundance: -
CDR3nt: TGTGCCAGCAGTCCCCGATTGGGGGGGGGAAACATTCAGTACTTC
CDR3aa: CASSPRLGGGNIQYF

d_gene: -
v_gene: TRBV5-1
j_gene: TRBJ1-6
abundance: few
CDR3nt: TGCGCCAGCACCCTTGCGGGTGGTAATTCACCCCTCCACTTT
CDR3aa: CASTLAGGNSPLHF

d_gene: TRBD2
v_gene: TRBV5-1
j_gene: TRBJ2-2
abundance: -
CDR3nt: TGCGCCAGCAGCTTGGTCGGGGGGGCTCACACCGGGGAGCTGTTTTTT
CDR3aa: CASSLVGGAHTGELFF

d_gene: TRBD2
v_gene: TRBV4-2
j_gene: TRBJ2-1
abundance: -
CDR3nt: TGTGCCAGCAGCACTAGCGGGGGGGCCACCTACAATGAGCAGTTCTTC
CDR3aa: CASSTSGGATYNEQFF

d_gene: TRBD1
v_gene: TRBV6-6
j_gene: TRBJ1-1
abundance: -
CDR3nt: TGTGCCAGCAGTTACTCGTGGGACAGGTACACTGAAGCTTTCTTT
CDR3aa: CASSYSWDRYTEAFF

d_gene: -
v_gene: TRBV7-6
j_gene: TRBJ1-1
abundance: -
CDR3nt: TGTGCCAGCAGCTTAACGAGGTTCACTGAAGCTTTCTTT
CDR3aa: CASSLTRFTEAFF

d_gene: TRBD1
v_gene: TRBV9
j_gene: TRBJ1-2
abundance: few
CDR3nt: TGTGCCAGCAGCGTAGAGGGGACAGGGGATGGCTACACCTTC
CDR3aa: CASSVEGTGDGYTF

d_gene: TRBD1
v_gene: TRBV7-9
j_gene: TRBJ1-2
abundance: -
CDR3nt: TGTGCCAGCAGTCCAAACAGGGGGCGGTTCAACTATGGCTACACCTTC
CDR3aa: CASSPNRGRFNYGYTF

d_gene: -
v_gene: TRBV5-4
j_gene: TRBJ2-7
abundance: -
CDR3nt: TGTGCCAGCAGCTTTCCAGATACCTACGAGCAGTACTTC
CDR3aa: CASSFPDTYEQYF

d_gene: TRBD1
v_gene: TRBV27
j_gene: TRBJ2-1
abundance: -
CDR3nt: TGTGCCAGCAGTTTGTGGACAGGGTCAAGCGAGCAGTTCTTC
CDR3aa: CASSLWTGSSEQFF

d_gene: -
v_gene: TRBV14
j_gene: TRBJ1-2
abundance: many
CDR3nt: TGTGCCAGCAGCCGGTACACCCACTATGGCTACACCTTC
CDR3aa: CASSRYTHYGYTF

d_gene: -
v_gene: TRBV2
j_gene: TRBJ2-3
abundance: -
CDR3nt: TGTGCCAGCAGTAAAGTAATAGATACGCAGTATTTT
CDR3aa: CASSKVIDTQYF

d_gene: -
v_gene: TRBV5-4
j_gene: TRBJ1-2
abundance: -
CDR3nt: TGTGCCAGCAGCTCCAGGACGGCAAGGAACTATGGCTACACCTTC
CDR3aa: CASSSRTARNYGYTF

d_gene: -
v_gene: TRBV7-9
j_gene: TRBJ2-7
abundance: -
CDR3nt: TGTGCCAGCAGCTTATCTGGCAGGGACTACGAGCAGTACTTC
CDR3aa: CASSLSGRDYEQYF

d_gene: TRBD1
v_gene: TRBV6-5
j_gene: TRBJ1-1
abundance: -
CDR3nt: TGTGCCAGCAGGCGGACAGGGGAAAACACTGAAGCTTTCTTT
CDR3aa: CASRRTGENTEAFF

d_gene: -
v_gene: TRBV7-3
j_gene: TRBJ2-6
abundance: -
CDR3nt: TGTGCCAGCAGCTTCGCTGGGGCCAACGTCCTGACTTTC
CDR3aa: CASSFAGANVLTF

d_gene: -
v_gene: TRBV1
j_gene: TRBJ2-6
abundance: -
CDR3nt: TGCACCAGCAGCCAAGAGGCGGAACAGGGGCCCTCTGGGGCCAACGTCCTGACTTTC
CDR3aa: CTSSQEAEQGPSGANVLTF

d_gene: TRBD1
v_gene: TRBV5-1
j_gene: TRBJ2-7
abundance: -
CDR3nt: TGCGCCAGCCACTGGGGACAGGGTAGCTCCTACGAGCAGTACTTC
CDR3aa: CASHWGQGSSYEQYF

d_gene: -
v_gene: TRBV29-1
j_gene: TRBJ2-6
abundance: -
CDR3nt: TGCAGCGAATTTAGCTCCTCTGGGGCCAACGTCCTGACTTTC
CDR3aa: CSEFSSSGANVLTF

d_gene: -
v_gene: TRBV4-1
j_gene: TRBJ1-5
abundance: -
CDR3nt: TGCGCCAGCAGCCAAGACGGTCGTAGCAATCAGCCCCAGCATTTT
CDR3aa: CASSQDGRSNQPQHF

d_gene: -
v_gene: TRBV4-1
j_gene: TRBJ2-7
abundance: -
CDR3nt: TGCGCCAGCAGCCAAACTTCGGTGGGCTACGAGCAGTACTTC
CDR3aa: CASSQTSVGYEQYF

d_gene: -
v_gene: TRBV7-9
j_gene: TRBJ2-3
abundance: -
CDR3nt: TGTGCCAGCAGCTTTTCCCCAACTAGCACAGATACGCAGTATTTT
CDR3aa: CASSFSPTSTDTQYF

d_gene: TRBD2
v_gene: TRBV6-1
j_gene: TRBJ2-7
abundance: few
CDR3nt: TGTGCCAGCAGTGAAGCGAGGGCAGGTCTATTTAGCGGGAGTCGTCTCTACGAGCAGTACTTC
CDR3aa: CASSEARAGLFSGSRLYEQYF

d_gene: -
v_gene: TRBV7-8
j_gene: TRBJ1-3
abundance: -
CDR3nt: TGTGCCAGCAGCTTAGCCACAGGCTTCCCTGGAAACACCATATATTTT
CDR3aa: CASSLATGFPGNTIYF

d_gene: -
v_gene: TRBV5-3
j_gene: TRBJ1-5
abundance: -
CDR3nt: TGTGCCAGAAACCGGGGCCGGCTGGCTAGCAATCAGCCCCAGCATTTT
CDR3aa: CARNRGRLASNQPQHF

d_gene: TRBD1
v_gene: TRBV18
j_gene: TRBJ2-7
abundance: -
CDR3nt: TGTGCCAGCTCACAGACAGGGCCCTACGAGCAGTACTTC
CDR3aa: CASSQTGPYEQYF

d_gene: -
v_gene: TRBV18
j_gene: TRBJ2-3
abundance: -
CDR3nt: TGTGCCAGCTCACCTCGGGCAGGTCAGACAGATACGCAGTATTTT
CDR3aa: CASSPRAGQTDTQYF

d_gene: -
v_gene: TRBV2
j_gene: TRBJ2-7
abundance: -
CDR3nt: TGTGCCAGCAGCATAGACCCGACCTACGAGCAGTACTTC
CDR3aa: CASSIDPTYEQYF

d_gene: TRBD2
v_gene: TRBV5-1
j_gene: TRBJ2-7
abundance: -
CDR3nt: TGCGCCAGCAGCTTGGCGCGGGAGGGCGGGTACGAGCAGTACTTC
CDR3aa: CASSLAREGGYEQYF

d_gene: -
v_gene: TRBV6-6
j_gene: TRBJ2-7
abundance: -
CDR3nt: TGTGCCAGCAGCCGCCGATCCAGACTAGGCCGCTACGAGCAGTACTTC
CDR3aa: CASSRRSRLGRYEQYF